The clone carrying this T cell receptor (beta chain) has more than one count but fewer than ten. CDR1 is DFQATT and CDR2 is SNEGSKA in the germline V gene (reference sequence). The V end lost 3 bases, the J end lost 1 base, and 10 bases lay between the germline ends. The CDR3 runs to 13 residues. Uncontrolled infection, other autoimmune disease, pregnancy or lactation barred patients from enrollment. Each diagnosis was grounded in clinical symptoms, serum thyroxine and TRAb, thyroid ultrasound, and orbital computed tomography. The data belong to a study of T cells in Graves' hyperthyroidism and ophthalmopathy. Amplification yielded TCR beta CDR3 regions, with RNA transcripts as the source. HTBI primers were used for first-round RT-PCR of the TCR CDR3. TCRdb fed the multiplex PCR reads into MiXCR, producing one record per CDR3 protein. The data contain roughly 580,000 distinct CDR3 sequences, about half of them singletons.

The sequence was obtained from a woman between 18 and 29 years old with Graves' hyperthyroidism. The chain is built from TRBV20-1 and TRBJ2-7; unclear D gene. What was sequenced was peripheral blood or thyroid tissue (not recorded which). The CDR3: CSARVHTSYEQYF. The CDR3 coding sequence is TGCAGTGCTAGGGTACACACTTCCTACGAGCAGTACTTC.